In its sample, the clone carrying this T cell receptor (beta chain) was seen a few times. This sample was taken from a study of T cells in Graves' hyperthyroidism and ophthalmopathy. Patients showing uncontrolled infection, other autoimmune disease, pregnancy or lactation were ineligible. The source material, RNA transcripts, was used to amplify TCR beta CDR3 regions. The HTBI primer set drove a first-round RT-PCR of the TCR CDR3. TCRdb reprocessed the multiplex PCR reads with MiXCR, giving one entry per CDR3 protein. The sample consists of 300,000 to 450,000 distinct CDR3 sequences, around a sixth of them appearing once. Per the germline V gene, CDR1 is KGHDR and CDR2 is SFDVKD. The CDR3 totals 18 residues. V lost 2 bases, J lost 4 bases, and 11 bases stayed unmatched.

Material for sequencing was blood. This sequence joins TRBV24-1 and TRBJ2-3; 10 bases are shared with TRBD1. This sequence originates from a woman aged 18-29 years with Graves' hyperthyroidism that later progressed to Graves' ophthalmopathy. The CDR3 bases are TGTGCCACCAGTGATTCGGGGGCCCCCGGACAGGGGGCAGATACGCAGTATTTT. Its protein product is CATSDSGAPGQGADTQYF.